In its sample, the clone carrying this T cell receptor (beta chain) was seen many times. As originally analysed: Reference gene primer amplification gave estimated nucleated cell counts. The table came from immunoSEQ multiplex PCR; TCRdb's copy has only in-frame clones and leaves some out. For V, J and clone size, that table is used; D and trimming come from the DNA. The sample shows around 200,000 clones, 70% to 90% of them seen only once. These data belong to a study of blood T cell repertoires in COVID-19. Overall study: The origin of the acute and convalescent COVID-19 samples was the United States, Italy and Spain. T cells, B-cell-depleted T cells, or PBMCs provided the cDNA or gDNA that served as material.

Germline CDR1 reads SEHNR; CDR2 reads FQNEAQ (reference sequence). The germline V and J ends were trimmed by 2 bases and 2 bases, with 13 bases remaining between them. There are 15 residues in the CDR3. Sequenced material: peripheral blood. This TCR was sampled from a human donor with active or convalescent COVID-19. The donor label of this sample is uncertain. The chain combines TRBV7-9 with TRBJ2-7; tentatively, D is TRBD2 (7 bases). The CDR3 protein is CASSLPGGDPYEQYF. The CDR3 nucleotides read TGTGCCAGCAGCTTACCGGGGGGCGATCCCTACGAGCAGTACTTC. Together with reference TRBV7-9 and TRBJ2-7, the CDR3 gives the full variable domain: DTGVSQNPRHKITKRGQNVTFRCDPISEHNRLYWYRQTLGQGPEFLTYFQNEAQLEKSRLLSDRFSAERPKGSFSTLEIQRTEQGDSAMYLCASSLPGGDPYEQYFGPGTRLTVT.